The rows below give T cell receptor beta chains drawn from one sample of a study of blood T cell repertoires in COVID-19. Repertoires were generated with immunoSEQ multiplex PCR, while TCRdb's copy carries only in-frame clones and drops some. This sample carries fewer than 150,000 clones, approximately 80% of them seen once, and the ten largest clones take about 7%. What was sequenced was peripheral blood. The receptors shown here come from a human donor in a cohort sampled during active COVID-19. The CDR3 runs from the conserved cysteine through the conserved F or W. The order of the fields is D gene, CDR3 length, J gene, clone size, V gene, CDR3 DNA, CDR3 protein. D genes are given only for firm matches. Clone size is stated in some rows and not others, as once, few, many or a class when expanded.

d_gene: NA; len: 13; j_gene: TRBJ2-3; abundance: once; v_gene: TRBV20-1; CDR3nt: TGCAGTGCTAGTTATTTGAGTGAGGATACGCAGTATTTT; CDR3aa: CSASYLSEDTQYF
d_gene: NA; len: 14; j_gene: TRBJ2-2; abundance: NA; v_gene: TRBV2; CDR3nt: TGTGCCAGCAAGGCGGGGGCTCCCACCGGGGAGCTGTTTTTT; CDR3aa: CASKAGAPTGELFF
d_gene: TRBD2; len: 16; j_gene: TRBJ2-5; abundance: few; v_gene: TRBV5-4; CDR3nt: TGTGCCAGCAGCTTGGATCGTCCTAGCGGGCAAGAGACCCAGTACTTC; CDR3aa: CASSLDRPSGQETQYF
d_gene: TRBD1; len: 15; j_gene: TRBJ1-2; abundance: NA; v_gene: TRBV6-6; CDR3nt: TGTGCCAGCAGTTCACCGGGACAGGGAAACTATGGCTACACCTTC; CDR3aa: CASSSPGQGNYGYTF
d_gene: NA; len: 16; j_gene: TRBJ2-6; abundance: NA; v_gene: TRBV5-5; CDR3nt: TGTGCCAGCAGTTCGATTAGCGGAATCGGGGCCAACGTCCTGACTTTC; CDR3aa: CASSSISGIGANVLTF
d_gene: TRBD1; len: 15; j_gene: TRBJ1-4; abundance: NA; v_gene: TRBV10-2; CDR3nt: TGCGCCAGCAGTGTCTCAGGGGGAACTAATGAAAAACTGTTTTTT; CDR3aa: CASSVSGGTNEKLFF
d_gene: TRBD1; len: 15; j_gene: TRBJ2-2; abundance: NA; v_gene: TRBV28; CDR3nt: TGTGCCAGCAGTTCCCAGACAGGGTGGTACGGGGAGCTGTTTTTT; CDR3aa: CASSSQTGWYGELFF
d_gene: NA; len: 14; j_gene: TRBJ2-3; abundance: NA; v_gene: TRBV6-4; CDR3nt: TGTGCCAGCAGTTCTTACATGGGCACAGATACGCAGTATTTT; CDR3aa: CASSSYMGTDTQYF
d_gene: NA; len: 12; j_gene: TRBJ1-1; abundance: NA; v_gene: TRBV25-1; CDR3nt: TGTGCCAGCAGTGAGGTGGGCAGAGAAGCTTTCTTT; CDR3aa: CASSEVGREAFF
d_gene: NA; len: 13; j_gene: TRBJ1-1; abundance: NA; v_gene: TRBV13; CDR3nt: TGTGCCAGCAGCTTAGCGGGGGTAACTGAAGCTTTCTTT; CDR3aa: CASSLAGVTEAFF
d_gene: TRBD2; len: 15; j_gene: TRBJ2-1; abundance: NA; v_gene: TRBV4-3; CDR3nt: TGCGCCAGCAGCCCCACTAGCGGGGCCGCTAATGAGCAGTTCTTC; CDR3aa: CASSPTSGAANEQFF
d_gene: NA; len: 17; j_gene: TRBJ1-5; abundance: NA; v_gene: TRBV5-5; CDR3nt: TGTGCCAGCAGCCAAGATATCTTAGGGGCGTCCGGTCAGCCCCAGCATTTT; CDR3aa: CASSQDILGASGQPQHF
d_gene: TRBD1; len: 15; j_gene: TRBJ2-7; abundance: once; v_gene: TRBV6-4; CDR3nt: TGTGCCAGCTCAGTGATCAGGGGGACCCACTACGAGCAGTACTTC; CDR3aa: CASSVIRGTHYEQYF
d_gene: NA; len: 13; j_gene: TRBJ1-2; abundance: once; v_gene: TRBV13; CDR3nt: TGTGCCAGCAGCGGGCTGGCTTCTGGTGGCTACACCTTC; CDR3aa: CASSGLASGGYTF
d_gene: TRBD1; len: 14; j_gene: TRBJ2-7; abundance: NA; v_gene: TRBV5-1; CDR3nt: TGCGCCAGCAGCTTGACAGGGGGTAACTACGAGCAGTACTTC; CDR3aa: CASSLTGGNYEQYF
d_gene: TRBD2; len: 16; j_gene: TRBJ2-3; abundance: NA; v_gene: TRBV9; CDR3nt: TGTGCCAGCAGCGTAGCGGGACTAGCCGTCACAGATACGCAGTATTTT; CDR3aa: CASSVAGLAVTDTQYF
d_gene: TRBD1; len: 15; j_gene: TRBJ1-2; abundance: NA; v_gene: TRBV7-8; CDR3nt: TGTGCCAGCAGCCCCAGACAGGGGGCCCCCTATGGCTACACCTTC; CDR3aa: CASSPRQGAPYGYTF